The clone carrying this T cell receptor (beta chain) was found many times. The antigen is unknown. The entry originates in a study of T-cell reconstitution after alpha-beta-depleted transplantation in children. Study-level points and caveats: Recipient T cells and thymic progenitors that survived were the source of the high TCRbeta diversity seen at day 60 in some patients. T-cell counts and diversity at one year post-transplant came mainly from newly produced T cells. As was reported, about two months after transplant, alpha-beta T cells came from several hundred expanded graft clones.

TCRbeta library construction was performed incorporating unique molecular identifiers. TCRdb re-called the PCR reads through MiXCR, storing one row per CDR3 protein. The sample lists roughly 4,700 distinct CDR3 sequences; 20% to 30% were seen once. The CDR3 spans 17 residues. The germline V gene has CDR1 MGHRA and CDR2 YSYEKL. The V end lost 4 bases, the J end lost 4 bases, and 20 bases lay between the germline ends. The sequence came from a male patient aged 2 to 9 who had a stem cell transplant for acute lymphoblastic leukemia, so the T cells may come from the graft donor. The chain combines TRBV4-1 with TRBJ1-5; no definite D call. Sequencing was performed on PBMCs, mostly from graft donor cells, taken 60 days after TCRalphabeta/CD19-depleted stem cell transplant. DNA of the CDR3: TGCGCCAGCAGCCCGTTTTACGGGCGCGTGCGGAATCAGCCCCAGCATTTT. This sequence encodes CASSPFYGRVRNQPQHF.